This TCR beta chain was captured in a study of CD8+ T cells in alopecia areata. Study-level information: Tofacitinib ran for 6 to 18 months before 6 months off drug. General study results and limits: Tofacitinib significantly lowered scalp clonality and expanded CD8+ clones among the top 100. Shared TCR sequences were less clear between patients than in mice, possibly partly from HLA diversity.

Germline V gene data show CDR1 as GTSNPN and CDR2 as SVGIG (reference sequence). The CDR3 sequence is 14 residues long. The ends were cut back, 2 bases at V and 3 bases at J, with 11 bases in the middle. Extraction of RNA preceded its reverse transcription into cDNA, which served as the sequencing template. Profiled with immunoSEQ multiplex PCR; TCRdb holds only in-frame clones, not every one. The repertoire holds over 150,000 clones, with about 60% as singletons. A word on this clone: Its antigen is still unknown.

The treatment is: oral pan-JAK inhibitor, 5-10 mg twice daily. This specimen consisted of CD8+ T cells sorted from blood, obtained at week 24, from a patient treated with tofacitinib. This clonotype was sampled from a human donor with alopecia areata. The chain employs TRBV30 and TRBJ1-3; D gene uncertain. Here the CDR3 reads CAWSLGPDGNTIYF. CDR3 DNA sequence: TGTGCCTGGAGTCTCGGGCCGGATGGAAACACCATATATTTT.